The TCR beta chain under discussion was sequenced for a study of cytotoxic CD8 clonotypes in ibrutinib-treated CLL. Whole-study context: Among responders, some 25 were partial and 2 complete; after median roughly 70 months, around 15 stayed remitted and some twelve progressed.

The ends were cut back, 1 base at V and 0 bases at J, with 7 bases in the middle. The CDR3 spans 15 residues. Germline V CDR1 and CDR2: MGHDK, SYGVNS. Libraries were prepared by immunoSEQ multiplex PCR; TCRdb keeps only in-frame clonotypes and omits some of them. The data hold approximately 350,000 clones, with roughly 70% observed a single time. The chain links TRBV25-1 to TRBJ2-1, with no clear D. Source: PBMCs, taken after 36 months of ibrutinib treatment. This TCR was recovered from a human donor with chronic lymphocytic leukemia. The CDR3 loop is CASSESRVSYNEQFF. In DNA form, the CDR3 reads TGTGCCAGCAGTGAATCAAGGGTCTCCTACAATGAGCAGTTCTTC. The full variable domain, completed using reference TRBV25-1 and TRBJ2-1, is EADIYQTPRYLVIGTGKKITLECSQTMGHDKMYWYQQDPGMELHLIHYSYGVNSTEKGDLSSESTVSRIRTEHFPLTLESARPSHTSQYLCASSESRVSYNEQFFGPGTRLTVL.